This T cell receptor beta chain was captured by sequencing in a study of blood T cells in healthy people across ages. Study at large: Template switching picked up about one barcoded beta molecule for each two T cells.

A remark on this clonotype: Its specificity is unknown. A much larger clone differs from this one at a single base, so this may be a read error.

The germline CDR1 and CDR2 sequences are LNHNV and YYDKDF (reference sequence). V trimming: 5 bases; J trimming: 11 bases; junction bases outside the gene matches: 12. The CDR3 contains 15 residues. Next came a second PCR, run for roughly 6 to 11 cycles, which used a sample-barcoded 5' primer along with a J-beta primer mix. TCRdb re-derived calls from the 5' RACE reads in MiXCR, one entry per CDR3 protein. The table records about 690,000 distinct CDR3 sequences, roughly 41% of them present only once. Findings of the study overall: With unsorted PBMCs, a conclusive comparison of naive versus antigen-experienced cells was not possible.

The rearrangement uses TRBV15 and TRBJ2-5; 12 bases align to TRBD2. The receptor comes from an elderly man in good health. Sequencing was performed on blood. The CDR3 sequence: CATSGPSGGANEQYF. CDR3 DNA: TGTGCCACCAGCGGTCCTAGCGGGGGGGCGAATGAGCAGTACTTC. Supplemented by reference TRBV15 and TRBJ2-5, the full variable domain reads DAMVIQNPRYQVTQFGKPVTLSCSQTLNHNVMYWYQQKSSQAPKLLFHYYDKDFNNEADTPDNFQSRRPNTSFCFLDIRSPGLGDTAMYLCATSGPSGGANEQYFGPGTRLLVL.